What follows are 6 T cell receptor beta chains derived from one specimen sequenced in a study of T cell responses to AZD1222 COVID-19 vaccine (TCRdb year 2021). The library relied on the immunoSEQ multiplex PCR assay. TCRdb took this table from immuneACCESS and kept in-frame rearrangements with V and J called. Such tables lack part of the clones; where checked against another copy, unresolved V genes explain under half of the gap, and the rest is unexplained. In all, the sample holds 95,000 to 100,000 clones, and approximately 84% of those were seen once. About 17% of the sample lies in the top ten. The label giving this sample's time point can be read as: baseline before first vaccination. Sample: peripheral blood, taken on day 0 of AZD1222 vaccination. All receptors come from an adult in good health.

This chain links TRBV6-5 with TRBJ1-5, with no clear D. CDR3 length: 15 amino acids. Trimming removed 2 bases at V and 4 bases at J, with 12 bases between. The V gene's germline CDR1 is MNHEY and CDR2 SVGAGI. CDR3 DNA sequence: TGTGCCAGCAGTTACGACTACAAAGGGAATCAGCCCCAGCATTTT. Protein product: CASSYDYKGNQPQHF.

The rearrangement joins TRBV29-1 to TRBJ2-7; D unclear. Looked up from germline, CDR1 is SQVTM and CDR2 is ANQGSEA. Trimming pared 5 bases from V and 6 bases from J, leaving 14 bases between. This CDR3 region has 12 residues. CDR3 bases: TGCAGCGTTTGGGCCTCAGGTCTCGAGCAGTACTTC. Its protein is CSVWASGLEQYF.

This sequence joins TRBV5-1 and TRBJ2-7; maybe TRBD1 (5 bases). In germline, CDR1 is SGHRS, CDR2 YFSETQ. This CDR3 region has 13 residues. V was shortened by 0 bases and J by 6 bases, with 10 bases between the two germline ends. As DNA, the CDR3 is TGCGCCAGCAGCTTGGTAGGGGTGGGCGAGCAGTACTTC. It translates to CASSLVGVGEQYF.

The chain links TRBV29-1 to TRBJ1-3; D call uncertain. Per the germline V gene, CDR1 is SQVTM and CDR2 is ANQGSEA. The V end was cut by 4 bases, the J end by 0 bases, with 7 bases between. The CDR3 is made up of 13 amino acids. CDR3 region: CSVARSSGNTIYF. The CDR3 DNA sequence: TGCAGCGTTGCCCGCAGCTCTGGAAACACCATATATTTT. The whole variable domain, filled in from reference TRBV29-1 and TRBJ1-3, reads SAVISQKPSRDICQRGTSLTIQCQVDSQVTMMFWYRQQPGQSLTLIATANQGSEATYESGFVIDKFPISRPNLTFSTLTVSNMSPEDSSIYLCSVARSSGNTIYFGEGSWLTVV.

This clone was seen just once. The CDR3: CASSEWVRTGEQYF. CDR3 DNA: TGTGCCAGCAGTGAATGGGTCAGGACGGGAGAGCAGTACTTC. This sequence joins TRBV25-1 and TRBJ2-7; a weak D match, TRBD2 (5 bases). CDR1 and CDR2 (germline): MGHDK, SYGVNS. Trimming pared 1 base from V and 7 bases from J, leaving 14 bases between. The CDR3 is 14 residues long.

The V call is TRBV5-1, the J call TRBJ1-3, with D hard to call. The ends were cut back, 4 bases at V and 2 bases at J, with 7 bases in the middle. Germline V gene lookup returns CDR1 SGHRS and CDR2 YFSETQ. The CDR3 spans 13 residues. The CDR3 DNA sequence: TGCGCCAGCAGCCTGGGCCCTGGAAACACCATATATTTT. Translation gives CASSLGPGNTIYF.